A single sample is the source of the 8 T cell receptor beta chains below, sequenced in a study of T cell repertoires in cytomegalovirus infection. These TCRs' antigens remain unknown. TCRdb reprocessed the reads with MiXCR, giving one entry per CDR3 protein. The data show hundreds of thousands of distinct CDR3 sequences, around 30% seen once. Sequencing was performed on cultured CD8+ T cells from PBMCs, taken from culture after CMV antigen stimulation. These receptors were obtained from a human donor in good health (CMV status not recorded). Some clones in this sample may be carry-over from other donors' samples.

This clonotype was found a few times. The chain recombines TRBV27 with TRBJ2-2, with no clear D. Trimming cost V 4 bases and J 0 bases, with 9 bases left between them. The CDR3 sequence is 15 residues long. The germline CDR1 and CDR2 sequences are MNHEY and SMNVEV (reference sequence). CDR3: CASSYRESNTGELFF. CDR3 DNA sequence: TGTGCCAGCAGTTACAGAGAATCGAACACCGGGGAGCTGTTTTTT.

V is TRBV27 and J is TRBJ1-2; TRBD1 aligns across 8 bases. The CDR3 is made up of 15 amino acids. V trimming: 5 bases; J trimming: 4 bases; junction bases outside the gene matches: 9. The germline gives CDR1 MNHEY, CDR2 SMNVEV (reference sequence). CDR3 DNA sequence: TGTGCCAGCAGTCCACGGACAGGGACAGGCTATGGCTACACCTTC. It yields the protein CASSPRTGTGYGYTF.

The gene calls are TRBV15 and TRBJ2-5, with TRBD2 identical over 13 bases. Unmatched junction bases numbered 6, after V lost 5 bases and J lost 3 bases. The CDR3 runs 16 residues. The germline V gene encodes CDR1 LNHNV and CDR2 YYDKDF (reference sequence). CDR3 in DNA: TGTGCCACCAGCGGGCTGGGACTAGCGGGGAAAGAGACCCAGTACTTC. Amino acids: CATSGLGLAGKETQYF.

Comment on this clonotype: Germline and junction disagree at one end, which may indicate a read error. The rearrangement uses TRBV19 and TRBJ2-7; no clear D gene. The CDR3 has 13 amino acids. The germline CDR1 and CDR2 sequences are LNHDA and SQIVND (reference sequence). The CDR3, as DNA: TGTACCAGTAGTACTCTAGAGACCTACGAGCAGTACTTC. Its translation is CTSSTLETYEQYF.

The rearrangement uses TRBV6-1 and TRBJ2-1; D is ambiguous. Looked up from germline, CDR1 is MNHNS and CDR2 is SASEGT. Trimming took 2 bases from V and 7 from J, leaving 18 bases between them. The length of the CDR3 is 16 residues. This chain's CDR3 is CASSERVAGTLNEQFF. CDR3 DNA sequence: TGTGCCAGCAGTGAAAGGGTAGCAGGCACCTTAAATGAGCAGTTCTTC.

This clonotype was observed a few times. The V call is TRBV7-6, the J call TRBJ1-3; D is undetermined. Trimming cost V 6 bases and J 0 bases, with 15 bases left between them. CDR1 and CDR2 (germline): SGHVS, FNYEAQ. There are 16 residues in the CDR3. The CDR3 DNA reads as TGTGCCAGCAGAGTCCTCGACCCCAGCTCTGGAAACACCATATATTTT. Translated: CASRVLDPSSGNTIYF.

The chain recombines TRBV4-1 with TRBJ2-5, with 7 bases fitting TRBD2. The J segment lost 0 bases and the V segment lost 6 bases, leaving 4 bases of the junction unmatched. Germline V gives CDR1 MGHRA, CDR2 YSYEKL. The CDR3 totals 14 residues. The CDR3 region is CASSLAAYQETQYF. CDR3 DNA: TGCGCCAGCAGTCTAGCGGCGTACCAAGAGACCCAGTACTTC.

The chain joins TRBV7-6 to TRBJ2-7; D not certain. CDR1 and CDR2 (germline): SGHVS, FNYEAQ. The CDR3 is made up of 13 amino acids. The ends were cut back, 5 bases at V and 3 bases at J, with 11 bases in the middle. This chain's CDR3 is CASSPGVNYEQYF. Here the CDR3 DNA reads TGTGCCAGCAGCCCTGGGGTTAACTACGAGCAGTACTTC.